Only a few counts were recorded for the clone carrying this T cell receptor beta chain. Its antigen is unknown. V was clipped by 6 bases and J by 11 bases, with 13 bases between them. The CDR3 has 11 amino acids. Germline CDR1 SEHNR, CDR2 FQNEAQ (reference sequence). The entry originates in a study of T-cell reconstitution after alpha-beta-depleted transplantation in children. Study-wide results and limits: Some patients' high day-60 TCRbeta diversity was traced to surviving recipient T cells and thymic progenitors. Several hundred rapidly expanded clones from non-depleted graft cells reportedly supplied alpha-beta T cells about two months post-transplant. Hyperexpanded clones declined; after one year, newly produced T cells mostly supplied diversity.

As it was prepared, the TCRbeta library received unique molecular identifiers. TCRdb reanalysed the PCR reads using MiXCR and keeps one entry per CDR3 protein. Of 500,000 or so distinct CDR3 sequences in the sample, more than 9.5% are singletons; the top ten hold around 15%. The receptor comes from a female patient aged 2 to 10 who had a stem cell transplant for aplastic anemia, so the T cells may come from the graft donor. The sample here was PBMCs, mostly from graft donor cells, taken 180 days after TCRalphabeta/CD19-depleted stem cell transplant. The chain is built from TRBV7-9 and TRBJ1-1, with D possibly being TRBD1 (5 bases). The CDR3 bases are TGTGCCAGCAGGGCAGGGTATAGGGCTTTCTTT. Protein sequence: CASRAGYRAFF. Together with reference TRBV7-9 and TRBJ1-1, the CDR3 gives the full variable domain: DTGVSQNPRHKITKRGQNVTFRCDPISEHNRLYWYRQTLGQGPEFLTYFQNEAQLEKSRLLSDRFSAERPKGSFSTLEIQRTEQGDSAMYLCASRAGYRAFFGQGTRLTVV.